One sample yielded the 20 T cell receptor beta chains listed below, sequenced in a study of control samples from healthy donors and cancer patients. Clones were sequenced by immunoSEQ multiplex PCR, and TCRdb holds only the in-frame ones, with some missing. Of roughly 70,000 clones in the sample, 84% were seen once. Sequenced input: blood. These receptors were taken from a man in his forties or fifties in good health.

This clone was seen just once. This rearrangement joins TRBV6-4 to TRBJ1-1, with D tentatively TRBD1 (5 bases). V was trimmed by 6 bases and J by 1 base, leaving 12 bases between them. CDR1 and CDR2 from the germline V gene are MRHNA and SNTAGT. The length of the CDR3 is 14 residues. The CDR3 nucleotides are TGTGCCAGCAGGGCTATTCAGGGGAACACTGAAGCTTTCTTT. Its protein product is CASRAIQGNTEAFF.

The V and J genes are TRBV15 and TRBJ2-3; no firm D call. The CDR3 loop spans 12 amino acids. Trimming left V 1 base short and J 10 bases short, with 9 bases between. Germline lookup yields CDR1 LNHNV and CDR2 YYDKDF (reference sequence). The CDR3 nucleotides read TGTGCCACCAGCAGAGCTGGGTCATCGCAGTATTTT. Translated, it gives CATSRAGSSQYF.

The chain employs TRBV6-6 and TRBJ2-3; D unresolved. The CDR3 has 14 residues. Germline V gives CDR1 MNHNY, CDR2 SVGAGI (reference sequence). V was cut by 4 bases and J by 0 bases, with 8 bases left in between. The CDR3 DNA reads as TGTGCCAGCAGTTGGGCGCCTAGCACAGATACGCAGTATTTT. It encodes CASSWAPSTDTQYF.

This rearrangement joins TRBV9 to TRBJ2-3; D not certain. This CDR3 has 14 amino acids. Germline CDR1 reads SGDLS; CDR2 reads YYNGEE. V shed 3 bases and J shed 3 bases, with 11 bases lying between them. Here the CDR3 reads CASSARSLTDTQYF. CDR3 nucleotide sequence: TGTGCCAGCAGCGCGCGGAGCTTGACAGATACGCAGTATTTT.

The gene calls are TRBV6-2 or TRBV6-3 and TRBJ2-3; TRBD2 matches at 12 bases. Germline V gene sequence: CDR1 MNHEY, CDR2 SVGEGT. V was clipped by 4 bases and J by 2 bases; unmatched bases: 4. The length of the CDR3 is 16 residues. The CDR3 DNA reads TGTGCCAGCAGTTCGTCTAGCGGGAGGGCCACAGATACGCAGTATTTT. Translating it yields CASSSSSGRATDTQYF.

The chain employs TRBV9 and TRBJ2-1; a possible D gene is TRBD2 (5 bases). The CDR3 is 15 amino acids. CDR1 is SGDLS and CDR2 is YYNGEE in the germline V gene. Trimming left V 4 bases short and J 0 bases short, with 11 bases between. The CDR3 DNA reads TGTGCCAGCAGCACCTCTGGGAGCTCCTACAATGAGCAGTTCTTC. Amino acid sequence: CASSTSGSSYNEQFF.

This chain links TRBV18 with TRBJ1-1, with D maybe TRBD1 (6 bases). The V gene lost 6 bases and the J gene lost 9 bases, with 17 bases spanning the gap. The CDR3 length is 13 residues. Germline CDR1 KGHSH, CDR2 LQKENI. Written as DNA, the CDR3 is TGTGCCAGCTCGCCAACTTCCGGGACAAAAGCTTTCTTT. It codes for CASSPTSGTKAFF.

The rearrangement links TRBV12-3 or TRBV12-4 to TRBJ1-2; perhaps TRBD1 as D (5 bases). There are 13 residues in the CDR3. Trimming removed 5 bases from V and 4 bases from J, with 11 bases in between. CDR3 loop: CASSDADSYGYTF. Written as DNA, the CDR3 is TGTGCCAGCAGTGACGCAGACAGCTATGGCTACACCTTC.

The V call is TRBV19, the J call TRBJ2-2, with 8 bases identical to TRBD2. The CDR3 is 15 amino acids. Germline loops: CDR1 LNHDA, CDR2 SQIVND (reference sequence). After removal of 3 bases from V and 2 bases from J, the junction contained 2 bases not matched to a gene. CDR3 sequence: CASSIGTRNTGELFF. The CDR3 nucleotides are TGTGCCAGTAGTATCGGGACTAGAAACACCGGGGAGCTGTTTTTT.

The V gene is TRBV5-1, the J gene TRBJ2-3; D is perhaps TRBD2 (6 bases). The CDR3 is 14 amino acids. The V end lost 4 bases, the J end lost 0 bases, and 9 bases lay between the germline ends. Germline V lookup: CDR1 SGHRS, CDR2 YFSETQ. CDR3 protein: CASSHGLSTDTQYF. As DNA, the CDR3 is TGCGCCAGCAGCCATGGACTAAGCACAGATACGCAGTATTTT.

This clone occurred a few times. V is TRBV11-3 and J is TRBJ1-6; TRBD1 might be the D (6 bases). Trimming took 4 bases from V and 3 from J, leaving 13 bases between them. The germline CDR1 and CDR2 sequences are SGHNT and YENEEA. The CDR3 contains 16 residues. The CDR3 nucleotides are TGTGCCAGCAGCTCTACAGGGAAATACTATAATTCACCCCTCCACTTT. Residues: CASSSTGKYYNSPLHF.

V and J are TRBV15 and TRBJ2-7; 9 bases match TRBD1. The length of the CDR3 is 13 residues. CDR1 is LNHNV and CDR2 is YYDKDF in the germline V gene (reference sequence). V shed 6 bases, J shed 0 bases, and the junction held 0 bases outside the gene matches. CDR3 protein: CATRDRGSYEQYF. CDR3 nucleotide sequence: TGTGCCACCAGGGACAGGGGCTCCTACGAGCAGTACTTC.

This clone was recorded once. The genes are TRBV27 and TRBJ2-7; TRBD2 matches 8 bases. The CDR3 runs to 16 residues. Germline CDR1 reads MNHEY; CDR2 reads SMNVEV (reference sequence). V shed 3 bases and J 4 bases; nucleotides not matched to a gene: 11. The DNA of the CDR3 is TGTGCCAGCAGTTTTCTTTTAAGCGGGAGAACGTACGAGCAGTACTTC. It yields the protein CASSFLLSGRTYEQYF.

The V gene is TRBV5-4, the J gene TRBJ1-2, with unresolved D. The CDR3 spans 11 residues. The germline V gene encodes CDR1 SGHNT and CDR2 YYREEE (reference sequence). Trimming cost V 0 bases and J 6 bases, with 3 bases left between them. The CDR3 DNA reads as TGTGCCAGCAGCTTGGAAGATGGCTACACCTTC. Translating gives CASSLEDGYTF.

This chain connects TRBV9 to TRBJ1-4; D gene unclear. The germline V gene has CDR1 SGDLS and CDR2 YYNGEE. The CDR3 runs 15 residues. Trimming removed 4 bases from V and 4 bases from J, with 14 bases in between. CDR3 sequence reads: CASSPRGVFNEKLFF. The CDR3 nucleotides read TGTGCCAGCAGCCCCCGCGGGGTCTTTAATGAAAAACTGTTTTTT. Filled out from reference TRBV9 and TRBJ1-4, the complete variable domain reads DSGVTQTPKHLITATGQRVTLRCSPRSGDLSVYWYQQSLDQGLQFLIQYYNGEERAKGNILERFSAQQFPDLHSELNLSSLELGDSALYFCASSPRGVFNEKLFFGSGTQLSVL.

The chain couples TRBV11-2 to TRBJ2-2; D is uncertain. V was shortened by 1 base and J by 2 bases, with 14 bases between the two germline ends. This CDR3 contains 17 residues. Per the germline V gene, CDR1 is SGHAT and CDR2 is FQNNGV. In DNA form, the CDR3 reads TGTGCCAGCAGCTTAGTGGCCCGGGTCGTAAACACCGGGGAGCTGTTTTTT. Amino acids: CASSLVARVVNTGELFF.

The rearrangement uses TRBV19 and TRBJ1-4; D call uncertain. V lost 11 bases, J lost 5 bases, and 9 bases lay in between. The CDR3 is 11 residues long. Germline values: CDR1 LNHDA, CDR2 SQIVND (reference sequence). The CDR3 reads CAGRANEKLFF. The CDR3 bases are TGTGCCGGCCGGGCAAATGAAAAACTGTTTTTT.

This rearrangement joins TRBV27 to TRBJ2-3, with D possibly matching TRBD2 (7 bases). The CDR3 extends over 15 amino acids. Germline V CDR1 and CDR2: MNHEY, SMNVEV (reference sequence). Trimming pared 3 bases from V and 6 bases from J, leaving 16 bases between. In DNA form, the CDR3 reads TGTGCCAGCAGTTTCTTCGGACTAGGGGGGGATACGCAGTATTTT. It translates to CASSFFGLGGDTQYF.

The V call is TRBV5-1, the J call TRBJ2-3, with 7 bases fitting TRBD2. This CDR3 is built from 14 residues. Looked up from germline, CDR1 is SGHRS and CDR2 is YFSETQ. Unmatched junction bases numbered 6, after V lost 4 bases and J lost 4 bases. CDR3 DNA sequence: TGCGCCAGCAGCGCCTCTGCGGGAGCAGATACGCAGTATTTT. Translation gives CASSASAGADTQYF.

The chain uses TRBV5-4 and TRBJ1-2; TRBD1 is a possible D gene (5 bases). The V end was cut by 0 bases, the J end by 5 bases, with 11 bases between. Germline V CDR1 and CDR2: SGHNT, YYREEE (reference sequence). The CDR3 sequence is 14 residues long. The CDR3 loop is CASSLGGNVYGYTF. The CDR3 nucleotides read TGTGCCAGCAGCTTGGGGGGCAACGTATATGGCTACACCTTC.